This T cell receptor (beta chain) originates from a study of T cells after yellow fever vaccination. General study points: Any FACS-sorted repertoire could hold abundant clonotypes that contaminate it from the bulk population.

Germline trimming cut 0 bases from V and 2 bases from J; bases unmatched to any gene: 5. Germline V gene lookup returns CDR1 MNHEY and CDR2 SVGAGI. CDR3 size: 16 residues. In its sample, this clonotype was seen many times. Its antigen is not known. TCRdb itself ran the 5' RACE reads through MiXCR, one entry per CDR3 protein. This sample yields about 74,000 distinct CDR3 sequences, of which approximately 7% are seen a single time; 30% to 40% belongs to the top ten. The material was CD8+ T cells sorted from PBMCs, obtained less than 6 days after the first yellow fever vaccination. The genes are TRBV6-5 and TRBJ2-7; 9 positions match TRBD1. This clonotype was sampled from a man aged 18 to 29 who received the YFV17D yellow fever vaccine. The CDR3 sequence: CASSYSLTGGAYEQYF. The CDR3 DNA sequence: TGTGCCAGCAGTTACTCCTTGACAGGGGGAGCCTACGAGCAGTACTTC.